The following is a TCR beta chain sequence with its context. Its antigen is currently unknown. This sample was included in a study of graft-versus-host responses after intestinal transplantation. Study-level findings and limits: Within allografts, high graft-versus-host to host-versus-graft clonal ratios were seen among patients with graft-donor T cell macrochimerism. Peak levels of circulating GvH clones tracked with early post-transplant HvG declines.

Data came from immunoSEQ multiplex PCR; TCRdb stores just in-frame clones and leaves some out. The sample records more than 85,000 clones, about 94% being singletons. Trimming at V came to 4 bases and at J to 2 bases, leaving 7 bases not matched to a gene. This CDR3 contains 14 residues. Germline V CDR1 and CDR2: GTSNPN, SVGIG (reference sequence). The receptor comes from a human donor who received an intestinal transplant. J is TRBJ1-2 and V is TRBV30; 7 positions match TRBD1. This specimen consisted of unstimulated CD8+ T cells sorted from spleen or lymph node cells, obtained before intestinal transplant. The CDR3 here is CAWTFAGQNYGYTF. The CDR3 coding sequence is TGTGCCTGGACCTTCGCGGGACAGAACTATGGCTACACCTTC.